The 7 T cell receptor beta chains below all came from one sample that was sequenced in a study of metastatic and nonmetastatic thyroid tumors. TCRdb reassembled clones from the PCR reads with MiXCR. The profile shows about 93,000 clones, about 13% of them singletons. Not a single patient had been given any form of treatment at any point before undergoing thyroid surgery. The specimen was blood. The receptor source for this set is a female donor with papillary thyroid cancer or a benign thyroid nodule (not recorded which). Some clones in this sample may be carry-over from other donors' samples.

Worth noting for this clone: Possible read error: a much larger clone is one base away. CDR3 nucleotide sequence: TGTGCCAGCATTCAACAGGGGGCCCTTTCCACCATATATTTT. Translating gives CASIQQGALSTIYF. This chain links TRBV12-3 or TRBV12-4 with TRBJ1-3, with TRBD1 matching 9 bases. Unmatched junction bases numbered 10, after V lost 7 bases and J lost 9 bases. The CDR3 loop spans 14 amino acids.

This clone was seen many times. The identical CDR3 is also encoded by other nucleotide sequences in the sample. This chain links TRBV12-3 or TRBV12-4 with TRBJ1-1; D is perhaps TRBD1 (5 bases). The length of the CDR3 is 14 residues. Trimming removed 3 bases from V and 1 base from J, with 9 bases in between. CDR3 sequence reads: CASSLGTANTEAFF. The DNA of the CDR3 is TGTGCCAGCAGTTTGGGGACCGCGAACACTGAAGCTTTCTTT.

On this clone itself: A much larger clone sits a single nucleotide away, making a read error possible. V usage is TRBV6-6 and J usage is TRBJ2-1, with 12 nucleotides matching TRBD2. The CDR3 runs to 16 residues. V was pared by 0 bases and J by 9 bases, with 6 bases of the junction left unmatched. The germline V gene has CDR1 MNHNY and CDR2 SVGAGI (reference sequence). CDR3 DNA: TGTGCCAGCAGTTACTCTCTAGCGGGAGGGCCGGTTGAGCAGTTCTTC. Its translation: CASSYSLAGGPVEQFF.

This clone was seen repeatedly, ten times or more. This rearrangement joins TRBV5-1 to TRBJ2-2; D is ambiguous. Germline values: CDR1 SGHRS, CDR2 YFSETQ. The CDR3 contains 14 residues. Trimming cost V 4 bases and J 2 bases, with 9 bases left between them. In DNA form, the CDR3 reads TGCGCCAGCAGCCCCGGACGCAACACCGGGGAGCTGTTTTTT. This sequence encodes CASSPGRNTGELFF.

This clone occurred many times. This chain connects TRBV5-1 to TRBJ2-5, with 7 bases lining up with TRBD2. The CDR3 loop spans 15 amino acids. Germline V gene sequence: CDR1 SGHRS, CDR2 YFSETQ. The V segment lost 3 bases and the J segment 5 bases; nucleotides outside the gene matches: 10. CDR3 sequence reads: CASSSETTSLETQYF. CDR3 DNA: TGCGCCAGCAGCTCCGAAACGACTAGCCTGGAGACCCAGTACTTC.

This clone came up many times. This chain connects TRBV3-1 to TRBJ1-6, with 8 bases fitting TRBD1. Germline V gene lookup returns CDR1 LGHDT and CDR2 YNNKEL (reference sequence). V gave up 4 bases and J gave up 3 bases; unmatched junction bases: 5. This CDR3 region has 16 residues. For the CDR3, the DNA is TGTGCCAGCAGCCCCACCGGGACAGGCTATAATTCACCCCTCCACTTT. Encoded protein: CASSPTGTGYNSPLHF.

There are many counts of this clone. The CDR3 nucleotides are TGTGCCAGCAGCTTAGGCCTAGGACTAGCGGGAGGACGTGGCGGGGAGCTGTTTTTT. Amino acid sequence: CASSLGLGLAGGRGGELFF. The chain is built from TRBV11-2 and TRBJ2-2; 14 bases fit TRBD2. J was trimmed by 7 bases and V by 1 base; bases with no gene match: 11. The CDR3 has 19 amino acids. Germline values: CDR1 SGHAT, CDR2 FQNNGV.